The rows below give T cell receptor beta chains drawn from one sample of a study of blood T cell repertoires in COVID-19. Generated by immunoSEQ multiplex PCR, the TCRdb table keeps only in-frame clones and is missing some. The sample holds fewer than 350,000 clones, around 87% seen once. Sequenced input: peripheral blood. Receptor source: a woman between 45 and 65 years old who had recovered from COVID-19. Both conserved end residues are part of each CDR3. D genes are given only for firm matches. Part of the rows lack a size; the others show once, few, many or a class for expanded clones.

V	size	D	J	DNA	CDR3
TRBV6-6	NA	NA	TRBJ1-5	TGTGCCAGCAGTTACCCGGAGGAAGATCAGCCCCAGCATTTT	CASSYPEEDQPQHF
TRBV5-4	NA	TRBD2	TRBJ2-3	TGTGCCAGCAGCTTGGTCAGCAGGGAGGGCGGTACGCAGTATTTT	CASSLVSREGGTQYF
TRBV2	NA	TRBD1	TRBJ1-2	TGTGCCAGCGCCTTGGGACAGCTAAACTATGGCTACACCTTC	CASALGQLNYGYTF
TRBV28	many	TRBD1	TRBJ1-2	TGTGCCAGCAGTTGGGGACAGGGGGCCTATGGCTACACCTTC	CASSWGQGAYGYTF
TRBV18	NA	NA	TRBJ2-1	TGTGCCAGCTCTCAGACATTCCCCGTCTGGTTCTTC	CASSQTFPVWFF
TRBV21-1	NA	NA	TRBJ2-2	TGTGCCAGCATCTCGCGGGACTCGGCGGATTCGAACACCGGGGAGCTGTTTTTT	CASISRDSADSNTGELFF
TRBV30	NA	NA	TRBJ2-2	TGTGCCTGGAGTGTTGTAAGTGGGCTCGGGGAGCTGTTTTTT	CAWSVVSGLGELFF
TRBV7-6	NA	NA	TRBJ1-5	TGTGCCAGCGTTCGGGATCAGCCCCAGCATTTT	CASVRDQPQHF
TRBV7-2	NA	NA	TRBJ1-6	TGTGCCAGCAGCTTAGTCTTCAGGGGTGTAGATTCACCCCTCCACTTT	CASSLVFRGVDSPLHF
TRBV11-2	few	NA	TRBJ1-2	TGTGCCAGCAGCGCCCTCCAGGGACTTGTAGGCGGCTACACCTTC	CASSALQGLVGGYTF
TRBV28	NA	TRBD2	TRBJ2-5	TGTGCCAGCAGCCGGACTAGCTCAGAGACCCAGTACTTC	CASSRTSSETQYF
TRBV10-1	NA	NA	TRBJ1-1	TGCGCCAGCAGTGTCGCGGGGGACACTGAAGCTTTCTTT	CASSVAGDTEAFF
TRBV4-1	NA	NA	TRBJ2-7	TGCGCCAGCAGCCAAGGGGACTCAACCTACGAGCAGTACTTC	CASSQGDSTYEQYF
TRBV2	NA	TRBD1	TRBJ2-5	TGTGCCAGCAGGGGGGACAGGGGCTTCGGGGAGACCCAGTACTTC	CASRGDRGFGETQYF
TRBV19	once	TRBD1	TRBJ2-7	TGTGCCAGTAGTATTGACAGGGAGTACGAGCAGTACTTC	CASSIDREYEQYF
TRBV7-2	NA	NA	TRBJ1-5	TGTGCCAGCAGGCCAGGGTTAAGCAATCAGCCCCAGCATTTT	CASRPGLSNQPQHF